The present entry profiles one T cell receptor beta chain with its context. The source of the sample is a study of T cell changes during pregnancy in multiple sclerosis. Trimming shortened V by 6 bases and J by 8 bases, and 13 bases separated the two germline ends. The CDR3 covers 13 residues. Germline V gene sequence: CDR1 MNHEY, CDR2 SMNVEV (reference sequence). Sequencing used immunoSEQ multiplex PCR; TCRdb keeps in-frame clones, though not all of them. The repertoire holds roughly 29,000 clones, with roughly nine tenths as singletons. The sample consisted of CD8+ T cells from peripheral blood mononuclear cells, taken before pregnancy. This chain joins TRBV27 and TRBJ2-2; TRBD1 might be the D (5 bases). This clonotype was obtained from a female donor with multiple sclerosis, enrolled in a pregnancy study. DNA for the CDR3: TGTGCCAGCAGAATGGACAAGGCTGGGGAGCTGTTTTTT. Its translation is CASRMDKAGELFF.